This entry is about one T cell receptor (beta chain). This sample stems from a study of identical twins. V dropped 7 bases and J dropped 1 base, with 14 bases sitting between them. Germline CDR1 SEHNR, CDR2 FQNEAQ (reference sequence). The CDR3 sequence is 15 residues long. Through template switching, a universal primer site was introduced, and the cDNA contained unique molecular identifiers. MiXCR, run by TCRdb on the 5' RACE reads, gives a single entry per CDR3 protein. The repertoire holds hundreds of thousands of distinct CDR3 sequences, with 21% as singletons. These data were also filed under a second study, of T cells expressing NK-cell markers. That source reports: In the group of eight sequenced donors, seven were HCMV-seropositive and one was seronegative. Sorting in several experiments was restricted by an anti-gamma-delta TCR antibody to alpha-beta TCR T cells.

The sequence was obtained from a woman between 18 and 29 years old in good health. Sequencing was carried out using PBMCs. This rearrangement joins TRBV7-9 to TRBJ1-3; D gene uncertain. The CDR3 DNA reads as TGTGCCAGCACCCCTGGCATCTCATCTGGAAACACCATATATTTT. Translating it yields CASTPGISSGNTIYF.